A selection of T cell receptor beta chains follows, all from one sample in a study of blood T cell repertoires in COVID-19. Data came from immunoSEQ multiplex PCR; TCRdb stores just in-frame clones and leaves some out. The top ten hold 1.4% of the sample, which has over 350,000 clones, approximately 90% seen once. The sample was peripheral blood. These receptor sequences come from a woman between 25 and 40 years old with active or convalescent COVID-19. Each CDR3 is given without its conserved first and last residue. D genes are given only for firm matches.

D gene,V gene,CDR3 protein
-,TRBV6-5,ASTRHGTEAF
-,TRBV7-6,ASSLGDRTYEKLF
-,TRBV25-1,ASSTSDSYGYT
-,TRBV19,ASMGRMAYEQY
TRBD1,TRBV12-5,ASGSPGQGLYEQY
TRBD1,TRBV6-1,ASSGGTDYGYT
-,TRBV19,ASSIEHITDTQY
-,TRBV19,ASSHGTGIGTEAF
-,TRBV12-2,ASRPRKGGGPHNEQF
TRBD1,TRBV30,AWSEQGNQPQH
TRBD2,TRBV14,ASSQGASGSIDEQY
TRBD2,TRBV6-5,ASSYSAGGSLYTQY
TRBD1,TRBV10-1,ASSPGLDRGEAF
-,TRBV5-1,ASSFEGRDTEAF
-,TRBV4-2,ASSQDGTSTQETQY
-,TRBV4-1,ASSSYRGFSSPLH
-,TRBV18,ASSPPTAETSEQF
TRBD2,TRBV30,AWSFGLAGPYEQY
TRBD2,TRBV7-8,ASNLGLALVGELF
-,TRBV5-1,ASSQPGTDYGYT
-,TRBV5-4,ASSFDGAWETQY
-,TRBV7-6,ASSLMPQGSGNTIY
-,TRBV25-1,ASSDADSSGYT
-,TRBV6-5,ASNTIGQSTDTQY
-,TRBV3-1/TRBV3-2,ASSQGSSPGNTIY
-,TRBV27,ASSLGGPSTDTQY
-,TRBV10-3,AISYSSTDTQY
-,TRBV10-3,AIRSEQGSYGYT
TRBD2,TRBV5-1,ASSPGLADRSSTDTQY
TRBD2,TRBV7-7,ASSLAGGRGTNYNEQF
TRBD2,TRBV7-9,ASSSYPSGGANEQF
-,TRBV28,ASSFPANPGGGYGNTIY
-,TRBV6-5,ASSSWDNSYEQY
TRBD1,TRBV5-6,ASSLAWGSEGAGTEAF
-,TRBV4-1,ASSQDGRGAFNQPQH
TRBD2,TRBV5-1,ASSPLAGGYNEQF
TRBD1,TRBV4-1,ASSQDAGGGQGAGEQY
TRBD1,TRBV5-4,ASSSGDSDVGLALH
-,TRBV2,ASRAGRTGELF
TRBD1,TRBV7-9,ASSLVPGTGGNGANVLT
-,TRBV18,ASSPPSTRETQY
TRBD2,TRBV11-2,ASSLDALAGVSYEQY